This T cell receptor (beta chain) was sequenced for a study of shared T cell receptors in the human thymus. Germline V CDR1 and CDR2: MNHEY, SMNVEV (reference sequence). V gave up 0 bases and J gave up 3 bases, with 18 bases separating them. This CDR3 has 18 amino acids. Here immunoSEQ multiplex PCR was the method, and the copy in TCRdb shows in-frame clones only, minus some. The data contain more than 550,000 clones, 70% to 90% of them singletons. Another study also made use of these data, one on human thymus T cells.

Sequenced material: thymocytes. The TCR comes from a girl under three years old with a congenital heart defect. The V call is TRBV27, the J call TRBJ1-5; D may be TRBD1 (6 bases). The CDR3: CASSLSPQGLPINQPQHF. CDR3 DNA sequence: TGTGCCAGCAGTTTATCGCCACAGGGTTTACCAATCAATCAGCCCCAGCATTTT.